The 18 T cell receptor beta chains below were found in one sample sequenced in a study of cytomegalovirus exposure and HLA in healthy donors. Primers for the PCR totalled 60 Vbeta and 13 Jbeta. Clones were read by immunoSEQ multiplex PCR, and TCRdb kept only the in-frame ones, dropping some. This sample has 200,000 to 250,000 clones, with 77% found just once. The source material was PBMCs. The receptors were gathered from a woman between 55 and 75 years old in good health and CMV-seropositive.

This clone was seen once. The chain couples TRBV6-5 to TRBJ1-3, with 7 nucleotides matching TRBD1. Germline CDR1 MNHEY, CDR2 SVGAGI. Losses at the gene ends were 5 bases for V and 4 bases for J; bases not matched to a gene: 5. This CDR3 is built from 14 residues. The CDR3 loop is CASSGPGQGNTIYF. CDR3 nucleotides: TGTGCCAGCAGTGGACCGGGACAGGGAAACACCATATATTTT.

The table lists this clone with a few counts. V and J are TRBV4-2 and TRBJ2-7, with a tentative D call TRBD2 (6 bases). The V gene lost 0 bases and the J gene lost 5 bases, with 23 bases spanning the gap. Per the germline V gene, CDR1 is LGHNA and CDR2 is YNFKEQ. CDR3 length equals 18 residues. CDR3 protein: CASSQDWVGGTRGHEQYF. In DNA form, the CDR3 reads TGTGCCAGCAGCCAAGATTGGGTCGGGGGAACCAGAGGCCACGAGCAGTACTTC.

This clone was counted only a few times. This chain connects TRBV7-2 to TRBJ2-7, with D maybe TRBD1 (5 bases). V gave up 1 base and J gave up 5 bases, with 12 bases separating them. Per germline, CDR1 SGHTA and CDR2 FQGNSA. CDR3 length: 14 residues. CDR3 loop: CASSLVAGKNEQYF. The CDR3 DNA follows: TGTGCCAGCAGCTTAGTTGCAGGGAAGAACGAGCAGTACTTC.

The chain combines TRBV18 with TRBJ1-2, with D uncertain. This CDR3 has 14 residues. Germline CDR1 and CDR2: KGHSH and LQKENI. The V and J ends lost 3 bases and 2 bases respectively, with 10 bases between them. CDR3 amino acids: CASSPLGGNYGYTF. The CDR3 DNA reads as TGTGCCAGCTCACCCTTAGGAGGGAACTATGGCTACACCTTC.

CDR3 loop: CASKPSDRGIAFF. The CDR3 nucleotides read TGCGCCAGCAAACCCTCGGACAGGGGAATTGCTTTCTTT. V usage is TRBV5-1 and J usage is TRBJ1-1; 9 bases fit TRBD1. Germline CDR1 is SGHRS and CDR2 is YFSETQ. The CDR3 is made up of 13 amino acids. V was clipped by 6 bases and J by 11 bases; unmatched bases: 11.

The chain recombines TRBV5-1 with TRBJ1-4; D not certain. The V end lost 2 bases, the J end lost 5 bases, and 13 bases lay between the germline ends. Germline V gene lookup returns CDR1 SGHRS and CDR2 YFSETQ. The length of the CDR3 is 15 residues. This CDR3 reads CASSFEGARNEKLFF. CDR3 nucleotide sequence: TGCGCCAGCAGCTTCGAGGGCGCCCGAAATGAAAAACTGTTTTTT.

Written as DNA, the CDR3 is TGTGCCTGGAGGGCGGGGGGGAAAGATACGCAGTATTTT. Amino acid sequence: CAWRAGGKDTQYF. V usage is TRBV30 and J usage is TRBJ2-3, with TRBD2 matching over 9 bases. V dropped 3 bases and J dropped 5; count of bases not matched to a gene: 3. The CDR3 has 13 residues. Germline assignment: CDR1 GTSNPN and CDR2 SVGIG (reference sequence). Filled out from reference TRBV30 and TRBJ2-3, the complete variable domain reads SQTIHQWPATLVQPVGSPLSLECTVEGTSNPNLYWYRQAAGRGLQLLFYSVGIGQISSEVPQNLSASRPQDRQFILSSKKLLLSDSGFYLCAWRAGGKDTQYFGPGTRLTVL.

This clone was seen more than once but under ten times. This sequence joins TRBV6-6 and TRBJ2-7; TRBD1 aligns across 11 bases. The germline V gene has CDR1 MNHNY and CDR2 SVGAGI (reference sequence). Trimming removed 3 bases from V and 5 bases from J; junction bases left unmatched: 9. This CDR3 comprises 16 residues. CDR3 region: CASSYFGQGADHEQYF. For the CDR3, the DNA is TGTGCCAGCAGTTATTTTGGACAGGGGGCCGATCACGAGCAGTACTTC.

The CDR3, as DNA: TGCAGCGTAGCCGCCGGGACAGGGGACCACGAGCAGTACTTC. Amino acids: CSVAAGTGDHEQYF. The V gene is TRBV29-1, the J gene TRBJ2-7, with TRBD1 matching over 10 bases. V gave up 6 bases and J gave up 5 bases; unmatched junction bases: 10. The germline V gene has CDR1 SQVTM and CDR2 ANQGSEA. The CDR3 length is 14 residues.

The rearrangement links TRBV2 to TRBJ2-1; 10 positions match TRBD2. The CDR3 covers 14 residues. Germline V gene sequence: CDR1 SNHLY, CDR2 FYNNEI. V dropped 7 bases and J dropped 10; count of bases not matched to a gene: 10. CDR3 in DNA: TGTGCCAGCAAGCGGGAGGGTACGTCGGGGGAGCAGTTCTTC. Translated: CASKREGTSGEQFF.

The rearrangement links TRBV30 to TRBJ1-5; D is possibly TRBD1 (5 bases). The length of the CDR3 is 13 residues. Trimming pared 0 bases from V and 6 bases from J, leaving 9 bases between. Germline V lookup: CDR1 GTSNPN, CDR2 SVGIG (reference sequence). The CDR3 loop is CAWSVRQPQPQHF. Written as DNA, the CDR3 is TGTGCCTGGAGTGTCCGACAGCCTCAGCCCCAGCATTTT.

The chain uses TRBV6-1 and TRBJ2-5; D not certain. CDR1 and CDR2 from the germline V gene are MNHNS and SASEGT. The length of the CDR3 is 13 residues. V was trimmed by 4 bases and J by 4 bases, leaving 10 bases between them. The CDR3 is CASSGNGGETQYF. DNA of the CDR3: TGTGCCAGCAGTGGTAACGGTGGAGAGACCCAGTACTTC.

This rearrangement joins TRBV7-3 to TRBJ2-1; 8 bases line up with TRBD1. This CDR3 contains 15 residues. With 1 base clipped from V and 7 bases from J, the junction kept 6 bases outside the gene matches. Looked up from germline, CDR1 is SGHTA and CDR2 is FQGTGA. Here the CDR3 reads CASSLIPQGANEQFF. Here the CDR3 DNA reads TGTGCCAGCAGCTTAATTCCCCAGGGGGCGAATGAGCAGTTCTTC.

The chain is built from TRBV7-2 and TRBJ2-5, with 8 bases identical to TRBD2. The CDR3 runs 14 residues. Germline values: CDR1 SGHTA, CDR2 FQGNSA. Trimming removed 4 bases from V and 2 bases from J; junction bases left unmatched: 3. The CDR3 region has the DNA TGTGCCAGCAGCTACCAGCGGGGGCAAGAGACCCAGTACTTC. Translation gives CASSYQRGQETQYF.

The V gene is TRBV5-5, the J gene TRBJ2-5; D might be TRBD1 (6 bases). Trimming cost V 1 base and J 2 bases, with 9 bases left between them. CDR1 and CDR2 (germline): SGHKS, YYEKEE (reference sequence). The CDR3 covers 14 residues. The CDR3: CASSLRDIQETQYF. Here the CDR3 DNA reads TGTGCCAGCAGCTTGCGGGACATACAAGAGACCCAGTACTTC.

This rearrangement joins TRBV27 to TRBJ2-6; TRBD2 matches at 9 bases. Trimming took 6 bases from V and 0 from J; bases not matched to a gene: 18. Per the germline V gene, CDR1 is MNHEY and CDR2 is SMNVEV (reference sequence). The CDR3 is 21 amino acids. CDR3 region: CASSPTRGLAGWGSGANVLTF. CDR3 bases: TGTGCCAGCAGCCCAACACGGGGACTAGCCGGGTGGGGCTCTGGGGCCAACGTCCTGACTTTC.

For the CDR3, the DNA is TGTGCCAGCAGTGCCCCCGGCAGGGGGAATGGCAATGAGCAGTTCTTC. Its protein is CASSAPGRGNGNEQFF. V is TRBV6-1 and J is TRBJ2-1; TRBD1 aligns across 7 bases. Germline V lookup: CDR1 MNHNS, CDR2 SASEGT. Losses at the gene ends were 4 bases for V and 6 bases for J; bases not matched to a gene: 12. This CDR3 contains 16 residues.

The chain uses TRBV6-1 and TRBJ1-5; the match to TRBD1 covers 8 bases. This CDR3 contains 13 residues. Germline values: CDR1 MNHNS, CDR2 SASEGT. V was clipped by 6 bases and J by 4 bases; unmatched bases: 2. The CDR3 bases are TGTGCCAGCAGGACAGGGGTAAATCAGCCCCAGCATTTT. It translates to CASRTGVNQPQHF.